This TCR beta chain was profiled in a study of preoperative IRX-2 immunotherapy in early breast cancer (dated by TCRdb to between 2019 and 2020). Library generation was performed with the immunoSEQ multiplex PCR assay. The table was pulled from immuneACCESS by TCRdb, which kept in-frame rearrangements only. Such tables lose some clones; where checked, under half of the loss comes from unresolved V genes, and the rest has no known cause. The sample table contains thousands of clones; only one count was recorded for roughly 71% of them. The ten largest clones add up to about 10% of the sample. Trimming costs V 4 bases and J 0 bases, and their ends lie 15 bases apart. Spanning cysteine to phenylalanine, the CDR3 consists of 16 amino acids. The read is trimmed to its CDR3 DNA, 48 bases read in frame from base 1. CDR1 and CDR2 were assigned from the germline V gene as MDHEN and SYDVKM. The sample's treatment or condition label, in plain terms: preoperative locoregional IRX-2 cytokine immunotherapy. The samples were obtained from a phase Ib study that tested preoperative, locoregional IRX-2 cytokine immunotherapy designed to prime immune responses. Before surgery, IRX-2 was given to the donors, who were patients with early-stage breast cancer.

Points on this clone: Its cognate antigen has yet to be identified. Per-nucleotide qualities are absent, and no much larger clonotype sits a single base away.

In this chain, TRBV28 is recombined with TRBJ1-2; too little of a D gene remains to name it. Sequences were derived from tumor tissue, sampled before IRX-2 immunotherapy. This receptor was obtained from a human donor with breast cancer. The bases are TGTGCCAGCAGTTCCTCGACGGCAGTAGCTAACTATGGCTACACCTTC. Translation gives CASSSSTAVANYGYTF.